Only a few counts were recorded for the clone carrying this T cell receptor (beta chain). In germline, CDR1 is SGDLS, CDR2 YYNGEE. There are 13 residues in the CDR3. With V trimmed by 2 bases and J by 6 bases, 1 base remained unmatched. The data are from a study of blood T cell repertoires in COVID-19. Study background: COVID-19 samples, acute and convalescent, were from the United States, Italy and Spain. Sources were T cells, B-cell-depleted T cells, or PBMCs; the material itself was cDNA or gDNA.

In the original processing: Amplifying reference gene primers gave estimates of nucleated cell counts. Using immunoSEQ multiplex PCR, the repertoire was profiled, and TCRdb retains in-frame clones only, with some absent. V and J calls and clone size come straight from that table; D and trimming were deduced from the DNA. The data show about 240,000 clones, with over 65% seen just once and around 3.2% held by the top ten. The chain is built from TRBV9 and TRBJ1-1; 10 bases are shared with TRBD1. Material: peripheral blood. The sequence was collected from a woman aged 80 or older with acute or convalescent COVID-19. This CDR3 reads CASSVGQGAEAFF. DNA for the CDR3: TGTGCCAGCAGCGTCGGACAGGGGGCTGAAGCTTTCTTT.